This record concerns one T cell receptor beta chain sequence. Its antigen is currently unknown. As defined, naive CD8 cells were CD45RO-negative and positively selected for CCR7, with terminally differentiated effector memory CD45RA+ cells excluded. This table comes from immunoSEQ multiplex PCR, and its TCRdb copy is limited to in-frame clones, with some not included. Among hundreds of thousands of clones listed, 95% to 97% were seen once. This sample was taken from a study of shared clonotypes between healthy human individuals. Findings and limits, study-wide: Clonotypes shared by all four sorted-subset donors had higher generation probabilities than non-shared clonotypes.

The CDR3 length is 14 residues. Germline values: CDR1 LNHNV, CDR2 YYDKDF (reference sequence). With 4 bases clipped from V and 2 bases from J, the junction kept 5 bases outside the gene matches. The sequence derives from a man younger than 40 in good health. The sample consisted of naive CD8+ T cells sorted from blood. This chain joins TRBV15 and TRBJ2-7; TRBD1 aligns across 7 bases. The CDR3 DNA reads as TGTGCCACCAGCACGCCGACAGGGCCCTACGAGCAGTACTTC. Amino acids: CATSTPTGPYEQYF.